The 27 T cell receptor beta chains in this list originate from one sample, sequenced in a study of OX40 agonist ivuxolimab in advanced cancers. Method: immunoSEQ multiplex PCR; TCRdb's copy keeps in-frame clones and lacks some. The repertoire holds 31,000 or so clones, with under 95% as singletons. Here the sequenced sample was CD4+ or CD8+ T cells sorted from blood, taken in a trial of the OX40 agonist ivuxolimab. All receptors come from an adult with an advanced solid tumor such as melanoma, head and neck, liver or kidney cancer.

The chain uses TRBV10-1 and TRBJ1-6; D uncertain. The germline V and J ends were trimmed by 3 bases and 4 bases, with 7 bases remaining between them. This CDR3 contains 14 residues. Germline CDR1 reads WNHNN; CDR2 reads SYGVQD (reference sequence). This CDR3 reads CASSDHRYNSPLHF. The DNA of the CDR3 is TGCGCCAGCAGTGACCATAGATATAATTCACCCCTCCACTTT.

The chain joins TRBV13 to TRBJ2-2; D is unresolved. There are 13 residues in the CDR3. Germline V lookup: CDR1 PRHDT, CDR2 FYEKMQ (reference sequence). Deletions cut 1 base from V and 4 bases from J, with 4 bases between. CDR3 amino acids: CASSLARTGELFF. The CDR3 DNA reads TGTGCCAGCAGCTTAGCGCGCACCGGGGAGCTGTTTTTT.

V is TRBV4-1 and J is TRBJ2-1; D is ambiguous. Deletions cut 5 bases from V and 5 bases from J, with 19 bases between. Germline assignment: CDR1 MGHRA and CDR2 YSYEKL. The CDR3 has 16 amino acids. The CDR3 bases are TGCGCCAGCAGCTCCCGACAAGGGATACTTCACAATGAGCAGTTCTTC. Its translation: CASSSRQGILHNEQFF.

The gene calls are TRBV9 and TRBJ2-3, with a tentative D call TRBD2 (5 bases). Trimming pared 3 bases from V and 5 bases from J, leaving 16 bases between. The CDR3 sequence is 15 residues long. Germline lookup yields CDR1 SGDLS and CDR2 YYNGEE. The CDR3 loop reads CASSGTHASVDTQYF. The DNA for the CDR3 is TGTGCCAGCAGCGGGACTCATGCATCCGTAGATACGCAGTATTTT.

The CDR3 region is CASSYSPSRDNEQFF. The CDR3 DNA is TGTGCCAGCAGTTACTCCCCGTCTAGGGACAATGAGCAGTTCTTC. The rearrangement links TRBV6-5 to TRBJ2-1; D is uncertain. Trimming left V 0 bases short and J 5 bases short, with 11 bases between. The CDR3 extends over 15 amino acids. CDR1 and CDR2 (germline): MNHEY, SVGAGI.

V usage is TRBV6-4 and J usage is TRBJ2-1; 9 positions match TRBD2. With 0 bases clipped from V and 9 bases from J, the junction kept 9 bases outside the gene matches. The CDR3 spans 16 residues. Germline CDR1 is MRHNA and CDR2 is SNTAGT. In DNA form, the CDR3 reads TGTGCCAGCAGTGACTCTAGTAGCGGGAGCAGGAGTGAGCAGTTCTTC. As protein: CASSDSSSGSRSEQFF.

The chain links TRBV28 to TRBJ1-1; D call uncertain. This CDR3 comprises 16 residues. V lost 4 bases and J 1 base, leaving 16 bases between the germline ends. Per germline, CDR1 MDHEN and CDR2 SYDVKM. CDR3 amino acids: CASSWATRAPNTEAFF. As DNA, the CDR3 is TGTGCCAGCAGTTGGGCTACCCGGGCCCCGAACACTGAAGCTTTCTTT.

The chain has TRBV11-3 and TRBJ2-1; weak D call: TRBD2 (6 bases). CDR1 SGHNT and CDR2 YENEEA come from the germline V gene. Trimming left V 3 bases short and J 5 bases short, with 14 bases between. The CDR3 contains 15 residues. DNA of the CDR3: TGTGCCAGCAGCTTCGACCCGGGGGTGAACAATGAGCAGTTCTTC. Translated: CASSFDPGVNNEQFF. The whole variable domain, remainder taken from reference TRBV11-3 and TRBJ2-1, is EAGVVQSPRYKIIEKKQPVAFWCNPISGHNTLYWYLQNLGQGPELLIRYENEEAVDDSQLPKDRFSAERLKGVDSTLKIQPAELGDSAVYLCASSFDPGVNNEQFFGPGTRLTVL.

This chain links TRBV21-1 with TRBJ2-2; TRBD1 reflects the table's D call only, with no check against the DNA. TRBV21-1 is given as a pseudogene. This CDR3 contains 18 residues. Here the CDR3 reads CASSKEPGQGARTGELFF. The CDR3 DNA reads TGTGCCAGCAGCAAAGAACCGGGACAGGGGGCGCGCACCGGGGAGCTGTTTTTT.

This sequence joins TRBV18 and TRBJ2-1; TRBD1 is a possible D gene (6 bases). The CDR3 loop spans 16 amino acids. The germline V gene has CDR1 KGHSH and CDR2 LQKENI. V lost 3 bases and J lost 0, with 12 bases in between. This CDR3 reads CASSPRDRSSYNEQFF. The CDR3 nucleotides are TGTGCCAGCTCACCTCGAGACAGGAGCTCCTACAATGAGCAGTTCTTC.

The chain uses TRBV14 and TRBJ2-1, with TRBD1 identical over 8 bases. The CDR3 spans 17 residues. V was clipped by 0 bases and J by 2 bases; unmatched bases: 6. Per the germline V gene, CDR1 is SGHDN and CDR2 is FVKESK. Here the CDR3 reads CASSQEFRTGPYNEQFF. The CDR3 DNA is TGTGCCAGCAGCCAAGAGTTTCGGACAGGGCCCTACAATGAGCAGTTCTTC.

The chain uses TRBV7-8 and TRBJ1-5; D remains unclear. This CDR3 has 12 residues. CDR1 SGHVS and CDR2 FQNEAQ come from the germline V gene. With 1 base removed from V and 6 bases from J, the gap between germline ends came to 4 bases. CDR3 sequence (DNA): TGTGCCAGCAGCTTAGGGGTTCAGCCCCAGCATTTT. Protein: CASSLGVQPQHF.

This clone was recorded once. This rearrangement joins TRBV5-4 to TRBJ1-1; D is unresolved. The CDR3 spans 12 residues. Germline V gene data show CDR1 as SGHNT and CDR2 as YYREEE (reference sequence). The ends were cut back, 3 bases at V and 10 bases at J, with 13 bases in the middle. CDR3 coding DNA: TGTGCCAGCAGCTCTCACTCTGAGGGAGCTTTCTTT. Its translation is CASSSHSEGAFF.

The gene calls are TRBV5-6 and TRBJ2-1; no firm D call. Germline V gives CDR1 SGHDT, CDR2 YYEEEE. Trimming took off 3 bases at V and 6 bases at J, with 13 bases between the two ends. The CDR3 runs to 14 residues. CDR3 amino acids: CASSSPSFGNEQFF. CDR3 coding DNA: TGTGCCAGCAGCTCCCCCTCCTTTGGCAATGAGCAGTTCTTC.

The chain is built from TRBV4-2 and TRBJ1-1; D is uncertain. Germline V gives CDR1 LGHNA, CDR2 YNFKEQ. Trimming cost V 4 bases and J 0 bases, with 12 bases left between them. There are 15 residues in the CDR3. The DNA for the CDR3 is TGTGCCAGCAGCCCAGCGGGGTCATTGAACACTGAAGCTTTCTTT. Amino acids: CASSPAGSLNTEAFF.

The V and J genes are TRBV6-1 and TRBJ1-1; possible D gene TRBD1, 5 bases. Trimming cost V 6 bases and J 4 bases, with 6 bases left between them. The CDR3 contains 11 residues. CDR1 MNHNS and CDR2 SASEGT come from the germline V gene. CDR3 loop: CASRGVTEAFF. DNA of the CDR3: TGTGCCAGCAGGGGGGTCACTGAAGCTTTCTTT.

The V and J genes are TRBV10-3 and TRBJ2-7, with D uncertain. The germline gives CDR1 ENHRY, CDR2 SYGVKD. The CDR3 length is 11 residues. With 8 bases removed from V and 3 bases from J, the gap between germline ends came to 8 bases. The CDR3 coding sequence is TGTGCCATCTCTGACATCTACGAGCAGTACTTC. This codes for CAISDIYEQYF.

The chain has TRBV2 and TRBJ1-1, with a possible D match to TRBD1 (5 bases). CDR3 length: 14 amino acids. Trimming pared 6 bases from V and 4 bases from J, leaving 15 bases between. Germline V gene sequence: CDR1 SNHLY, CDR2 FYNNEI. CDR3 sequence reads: CASSDGGMITEAFF. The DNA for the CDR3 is TGTGCCAGCAGCGACGGGGGGATGATCACTGAAGCTTTCTTT.

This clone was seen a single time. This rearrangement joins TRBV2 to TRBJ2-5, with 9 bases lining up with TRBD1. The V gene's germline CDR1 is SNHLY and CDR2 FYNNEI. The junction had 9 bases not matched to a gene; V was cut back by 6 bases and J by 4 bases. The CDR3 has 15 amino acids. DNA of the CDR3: TGTGCCAGCAGCGGGGGACAGGGAATAGGAGAGACCCAGTACTTC. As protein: CASSGGQGIGETQYF.

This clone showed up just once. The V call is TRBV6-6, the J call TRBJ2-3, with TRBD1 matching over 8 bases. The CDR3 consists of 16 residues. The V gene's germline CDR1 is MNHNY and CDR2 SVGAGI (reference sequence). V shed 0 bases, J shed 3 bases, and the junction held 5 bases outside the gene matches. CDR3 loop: CASSYSRQGATDTQYF. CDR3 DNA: TGTGCCAGCAGTTACTCGAGGCAGGGGGCAACAGATACGCAGTATTTT.

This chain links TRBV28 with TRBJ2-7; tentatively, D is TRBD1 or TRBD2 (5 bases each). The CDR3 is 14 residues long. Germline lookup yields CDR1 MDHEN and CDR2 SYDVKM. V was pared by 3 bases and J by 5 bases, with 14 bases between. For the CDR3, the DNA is TGTGCCAGCAGTTTGGGGAGACAGATAAACGAGCAGTACGTC. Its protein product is CASSLGRQINEQYV.

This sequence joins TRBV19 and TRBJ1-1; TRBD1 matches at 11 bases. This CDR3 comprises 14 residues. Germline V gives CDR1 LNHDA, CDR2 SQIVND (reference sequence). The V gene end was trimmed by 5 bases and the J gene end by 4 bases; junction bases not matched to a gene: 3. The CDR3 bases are TGTGCCAGTAGTTGGGGGACAGGGGGCACTGAAGCTTTCTTT. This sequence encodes CASSWGTGGTEAFF.

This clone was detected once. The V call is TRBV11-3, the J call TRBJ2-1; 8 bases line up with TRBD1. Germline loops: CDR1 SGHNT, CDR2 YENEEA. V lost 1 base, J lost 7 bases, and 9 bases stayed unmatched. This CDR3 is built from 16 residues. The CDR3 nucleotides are TGTGCCAGCAGCTTAGGGGACAGGCAATCCGGGAATGAGCAGTTCTTC. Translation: CASSLGDRQSGNEQFF.

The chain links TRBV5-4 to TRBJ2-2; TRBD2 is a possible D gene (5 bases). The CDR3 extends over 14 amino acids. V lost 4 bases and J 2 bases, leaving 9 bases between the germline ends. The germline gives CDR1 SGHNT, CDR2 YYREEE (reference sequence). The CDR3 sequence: CASSQDSNTGELFF. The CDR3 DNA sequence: TGTGCCAGCAGCCAGGACTCCAACACCGGGGAGCTGTTTTTT.

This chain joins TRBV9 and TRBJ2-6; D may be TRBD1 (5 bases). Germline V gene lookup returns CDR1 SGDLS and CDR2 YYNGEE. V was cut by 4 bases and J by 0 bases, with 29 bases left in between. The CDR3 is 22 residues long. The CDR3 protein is CASSSRRVWGHLRNSGANVLTF. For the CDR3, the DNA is TGTGCCAGCAGCTCCCGTAGAGTCTGGGGCCACCTTAGAAACTCTGGGGCCAACGTCCTGACTTTC.

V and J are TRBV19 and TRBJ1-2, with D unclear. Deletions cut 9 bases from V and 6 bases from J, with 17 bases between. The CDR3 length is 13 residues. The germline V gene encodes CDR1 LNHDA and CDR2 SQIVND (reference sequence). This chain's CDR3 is CASRLGGLDGYTF. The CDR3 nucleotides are TGTGCCAGCCGCCTCGGTGGGCTTGATGGCTACACCTTC.

The CDR3 nucleotides are TGTGCCACAGACAGGGAAGTGGGTTTAAATGAGCAGTTCTTC. As protein: CATDREVGLNEQFF. The chain links TRBV2 to TRBJ2-1, with TRBD1 identical over 7 bases. This CDR3 region has 14 residues. The germline CDR1 and CDR2 sequences are SNHLY and FYNNEI. V was pared by 10 bases and J by 7 bases, with 13 bases of the junction left unmatched.